This T cell receptor beta chain emerged from a study of CD8+CD57+ T cells in acquired aplastic anemia. Across the study: Among healthy donors, CD4+ cells averaged about 11 million reads.

Turning to this clonotype: As yet, its antigen is unknown.

The template used for profiling TCR beta VDJ and CDR3 was genomic DNA. TCRdb re-derived calls from the reads in MiXCR, one entry per CDR3 protein. The sample lists about 210,000 distinct CDR3 sequences; 61% were seen once. The CDR3 has 16 amino acids. V was trimmed by 5 bases and J by 0 bases, leaving 15 bases between them. Germline CDR1 SGHNT, CDR2 YENEEA. Whole-study results and caveats: Overlap between patients and controls comprised about 28 CD8+ CDR3 sequences.

This TCR was sampled from a human donor in good health. The material sequenced was sorted CD4+, CD8+, or CD8+CD57+ T cells (not recorded which) from PBMCs. V gene TRBV11-3 combines with J gene TRBJ2-3; a weak D match, TRBD2 (7 bases). CDR3 in DNA: TGTGCCAGCAGCCCCTTGGCGGGGGCTAGCACAGATACGCAGTATTTT. Translation: CASSPLAGASTDTQYF.